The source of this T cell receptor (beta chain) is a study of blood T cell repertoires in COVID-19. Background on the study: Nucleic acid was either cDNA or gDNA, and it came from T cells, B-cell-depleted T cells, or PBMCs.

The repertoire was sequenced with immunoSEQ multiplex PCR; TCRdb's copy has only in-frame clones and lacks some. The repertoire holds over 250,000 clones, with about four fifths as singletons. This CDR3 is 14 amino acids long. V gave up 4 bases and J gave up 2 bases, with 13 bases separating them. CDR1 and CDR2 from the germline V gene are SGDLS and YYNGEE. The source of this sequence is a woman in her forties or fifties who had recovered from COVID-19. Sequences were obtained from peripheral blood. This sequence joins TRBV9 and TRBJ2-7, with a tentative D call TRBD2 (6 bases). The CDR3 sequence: CASSQTSSTYEQYF. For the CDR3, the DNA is TGTGCCAGCAGCCAAACTAGCTCTACCTACGAGCAGTACTTC.